The 26 T cell receptor beta chains reported below all come from one sample, sequenced in a study of CD4 T cells in relation to SARS-CoV-2 and coronaviruses. Some clones are missing from TCRdb's copy, which holds only in-frame ones; the method was immunoSEQ multiplex PCR. The sample shows some 21,000 clones, 60% to 85% of them seen only once. Their target antigens are unknown. CD4+ T cells from unexposed donors were obtained before the COVID-19 pandemic (2011-2018). The cells were cultured for less than twelve days before CD4+ T cells were isolated. Sequenced: CD4+ T cells from PBMCs, cultured in vitro. The receptor set was obtained from a human donor in good health.

The chain couples TRBV7-9 to TRBJ1-2; a possible D gene is TRBD1 (6 bases). Germline CDR1 is SEHNR and CDR2 is FQNEAQ (reference sequence). V lost 5 bases and J lost 8, with 18 bases in between. The CDR3 sequence is 14 residues long. This CDR3 is CASSMAGVEGGYTF. The CDR3 nucleotides are TGTGCCAGCAGCATGGCAGGGGTAGAGGGAGGCTACACCTTC.

As DNA, the CDR3 is TGTGCCAGCAGCCAAGAGGGACTTGGCGAGCAGTACTTC. Residues: CASSQEGLGEQYF. The chain carries TRBV3-1 (or the pseudogene TRBV3-2) and TRBJ2-7, with D perhaps matching TRBD2 (6 bases). V was cut by 0 bases and J by 6 bases, with 9 bases left in between. CDR3 length: 13 residues. The germline gives CDR1 LGHDT, CDR2 YNNKEL (reference sequence).

CDR3 coding DNA: TGTGCCAGCAGCGTCTCCCCATCGCTAACTGAAGCTTTCTTT. It specifies CASSVSPSLTEAFF. This chain connects TRBV9 to TRBJ1-1, with D unclear. The CDR3 runs to 14 residues. Per germline, CDR1 SGDLS and CDR2 YYNGEE. Trimming pared 2 bases from V and 5 bases from J, leaving 13 bases between.

The rearrangement joins TRBV29-1 to TRBJ2-2; a weak D match, TRBD2 (5 bases). The CDR3 loop spans 14 amino acids. V was trimmed by 5 bases and J by 1 base, leaving 11 bases between them. Per germline, CDR1 SQVTM and CDR2 ANQGSEA. The CDR3 DNA is TGCAGCGTTCGCGAACTAGTGAACACCGGGGAGCTGTTTTTT. Translated, it gives CSVRELVNTGELFF.

The rearrangement links TRBV10-3 to TRBJ2-7; 8 positions agree with TRBD2. Trimming cost V 8 bases and J 6 bases; bases outside gene matches: 12. The germline V gene has CDR1 ENHRY and CDR2 SYGVKD. This CDR3 region has 14 residues. CDR3 sequence reads: CAIGTTSDLGEQYF. The CDR3 bases are TGTGCCATCGGGACGACTAGCGACCTGGGCGAGCAGTACTTC.

This clone appeared once. V and J are TRBV5-1 and TRBJ2-7; D is possibly TRBD2 (5 bases). The CDR3 runs 14 residues. Trimming took off 7 bases at V and 3 bases at J, with 17 bases between the two ends. Germline CDR1 is SGHRS and CDR2 is YFSETQ. For the CDR3, the DNA is TGCGCCAGCGCCTCCAATGGACTCGGCTACGAGCAGTACTTC. Translated, it gives CASASNGLGYEQYF.

J is TRBJ2-7 and V is TRBV2, with TRBD1 as a possible D gene (5 bases). V lost 3 bases and J 4 bases, leaving 16 bases between the germline ends. Germline CDR1 is SNHLY and CDR2 is FYNNEI. CDR3 size: 15 residues. In DNA, the CDR3 is TGTGCCAGCAGTGAGATCGGGCAGGGAAGATACGAGCAGTACTTC. Translation: CASSEIGQGRYEQYF.

This rearrangement joins TRBV14 to TRBJ2-1; 10 positions agree with TRBD2. This CDR3 has 17 residues. CDR1 is SGHDN and CDR2 is FVKESK in the germline V gene. V lost 3 bases and J lost 8; bases outside the gene matches: 13. The CDR3, as DNA: TGTGCCAGCAGCCACCAACAGTCAGCGGGAGGGCCCGATGAGCAGTTCTTC. Translation: CASSHQQSAGGPDEQFF.

This sequence joins TRBV29-1 and TRBJ2-5, with 10 bases that match TRBD1. Germline CDR1 and CDR2: SQVTM and ANQGSEA. V gave up 7 bases and J gave up 5 bases; unmatched junction bases: 4. This CDR3 has 12 residues. The CDR3 sequence: CSGMGQGETQYF. The CDR3 DNA follows: TGCAGCGGGATGGGACAGGGGGAGACCCAGTACTTC.

The chain links TRBV9 to TRBJ2-6; TRBD1 matches at 7 bases. V lost 5 bases and J lost 0; bases outside the gene matches: 5. The CDR3 is 16 residues long. Germline CDR1 SGDLS, CDR2 YYNGEE. CDR3: CASRPTGNSGANVLTF. The CDR3, as DNA: TGTGCCAGCAGACCGACAGGGAACTCTGGGGCCAACGTCCTGACTTTC.

The V and J genes are TRBV10-3 and TRBJ2-5; 15 nucleotides match TRBD2. The germline V gene has CDR1 ENHRY and CDR2 SYGVKD. V gave up 6 bases and J gave up 1 base; unmatched junction bases: 3. The CDR3 contains 16 residues. CDR3 region: CAIRGTSGRLQETQYF. The DNA of the CDR3 is TGTGCCATCAGGGGGACTAGCGGGAGGCTCCAAGAGACCCAGTACTTC.

This sequence joins TRBV7-3 and TRBJ2-5; 8 bases fit TRBD2. Germline V gives CDR1 SGHTA, CDR2 FQGTGA. The J segment lost 4 bases and the V segment lost 2 bases, leaving 0 bases of the junction unmatched. The CDR3 length is 13 residues. CDR3 amino acids: CASSLLAGETQYF. CDR3 sequence (DNA): TGTGCCAGCAGCTTACTAGCGGGAGAGACCCAGTACTTC.

This clone has a single count. The chain has TRBV2 and TRBJ2-3; 8 bases match TRBD2. Per germline, CDR1 SNHLY and CDR2 FYNNEI. V trimming: 6 bases; J trimming: 0 bases; junction bases outside the gene matches: 5. The CDR3 contains 15 residues. For the CDR3, the DNA is TGTGCCAGCAGGGCCGCTAGCGGGAGCACAGATACGCAGTATTTT. This translates into CASRAASGSTDTQYF.

The chain recombines TRBV30 with TRBJ1-1; D call uncertain. Trimming cost V 1 base and J 2 bases, with 8 bases left between them. Germline-derived CDR1 and CDR2 are GTSNPN and SVGIG (reference sequence). CDR3 length: 13 residues. In DNA form, the CDR3 reads TGTGCCTGGAGTGGAGAGGTTAACACTGAAGCTTTCTTT. Amino acid sequence: CAWSGEVNTEAFF.

This clone was detected only once. This rearrangement joins TRBV7-9 to TRBJ2-7; D not resolved. The V and J ends lost 5 bases and 3 bases respectively, with 11 bases between them. CDR1 and CDR2 (germline): SEHNR, FQNEAQ (reference sequence). The CDR3 totals 13 residues. The CDR3 loop reads CASSKKDIYEQYF. CDR3 DNA sequence: TGTGCCAGCAGCAAAAAGGATATCTACGAGCAGTACTTC.

The rearrangement uses TRBV10-1 and TRBJ1-6; 7 nucleotides align to TRBD1. The V segment lost 6 bases and the J segment 7 bases; nucleotides outside the gene matches: 9. In germline, CDR1 is WNHNN, CDR2 SYGVQD (reference sequence). The CDR3 runs to 15 residues. The CDR3 DNA follows: TGCGCCAGCAGCCAAACGGGACAGCGGAATTCACCCCTCCACTTT. It specifies CASSQTGQRNSPLHF.

V usage is TRBV2 and J usage is TRBJ2-2, with 8 bases identical to TRBD2. The germline gives CDR1 SNHLY, CDR2 FYNNEI. V lost 5 bases and J lost 6; bases outside the gene matches: 8. The CDR3 length is 15 residues. The CDR3 DNA follows: TGTGCCAGCAGTCCGGGGGGGGCTCGCTCCGGGGAGCTGTTTTTT. It codes for CASSPGGARSGELFF.

This rearrangement joins TRBV19 to TRBJ2-1; 11 bases line up with TRBD2. Losses at the gene ends were 2 bases for V and 4 bases for J; bases not matched to a gene: 7. The CDR3 has 17 residues. Germline V gene lookup returns CDR1 LNHDA and CDR2 SQIVND (reference sequence). CDR3 loop: CASSITGTSGAYNEQFF. The CDR3 region has the DNA TGTGCCAGTAGTATAACCGGGACTAGCGGTGCTTACAATGAGCAGTTCTTC. Combining the CDR3 with reference TRBV19 and TRBJ2-1 gives the whole variable domain DGGITQSPKYLFRKEGQNVTLSCEQNLNHDAMYWYRQDPGQGLRLIYYSQIVNDFQKGDIAEGYSVSREKKESFPLTVTSAQKNPTAFYLCASSITGTSGAYNEQFFGPGTRLTVL.

This clone appeared a few times. This chain links TRBV5-1 with TRBJ1-2, with 7 nucleotides matching TRBD1. The CDR3 covers 16 residues. CDR1 is SGHRS, CDR2 YFSETQ, per germline. V lost 0 bases to trimming and J lost 5 bases; unmatched junction nucleotides: 10. Here the CDR3 DNA reads TGCGCCAGCAGCTTGGAGGAGAGGGGGCGAAGATATGGCTACACCTTC. Translating it yields CASSLEERGRRYGYTF. Using reference TRBV5-1 and TRBJ1-2 for the parts outside the CDR3, the full variable domain is KAGVTQTPRYLIKTRGQQVTLSCSPISGHRSVSWYQQTPGQGLQFLFEYFSETQRNKGNFPGRFSGRQFSNSRSEMNVSTLELGDSALYLCASSLEERGRRYGYTFGSGTRLTVV.

V and J are TRBV9 and TRBJ2-1, with 12 bases identical to TRBD2. CDR3 length equals 15 residues. Trimming at V came to 0 bases and at J to 8 bases, leaving 3 bases not matched to a gene. The germline CDR1 and CDR2 sequences are SGDLS and YYNGEE. The CDR3 sequence: CASSVGTSGNYEQFF. In DNA form, the CDR3 reads TGTGCCAGCAGCGTAGGGACTAGCGGGAACTATGAGCAGTTCTTC.

The rearrangement uses TRBV23-1 and TRBJ2-7, with TRBD2 as a possible D gene (6 bases). TRBV23-1 is annotated as an ORF whose role is uncertain. Between the trimmed V and J ends, which lost 0 bases and 1 base, there was a span of 7 bases. The CDR3 runs 14 residues. The DNA of the CDR3 is TGCGCCAGCAGTCAATCGGAGGGATCCTACGAGCAGTACTTC. This gives the protein CASSQSEGSYEQYF.

The DNA for the CDR3 is TGTGCCAGCAGGGCTAGCAGCTACAATGAGCAGTTCTTC. Its protein is CASRASSYNEQFF. This rearrangement joins TRBV6-5 to TRBJ2-1; TRBD2 might be the D (5 bases). Trimming cost V 6 bases and J 3 bases, with 9 bases left between them. The germline V gene encodes CDR1 MNHEY and CDR2 SVGAGI. CDR3 length: 13 amino acids.

CDR3 bases: TGCAGTGCTAGTCACAGCGTCTACAATGAGCAGTTCTTC. Protein sequence: CSASHSVYNEQFF. The chain links TRBV20-1 to TRBJ2-1; D is unclear. The V and J ends lost 3 bases and 3 bases respectively, with 9 bases between them. Germline loops: CDR1 DFQATT, CDR2 SNEGSKA (reference sequence). The CDR3 contains 13 residues.

The chain recombines TRBV4-2 with TRBJ2-5, with 9 bases matching TRBD2. J was trimmed by 5 bases and V by 0 bases; bases with no gene match: 10. Per germline, CDR1 LGHNA and CDR2 YNFKEQ. This CDR3 comprises 17 residues. The CDR3 DNA reads TGTGCCAGCAGCCAAGATAGTATTAGCGGGAGTTTGGAGACCCAGTACTTC. Translated: CASSQDSISGSLETQYF.

This rearrangement joins TRBV4-1 to TRBJ1-4, with D perhaps matching TRBD1 (6 bases). This CDR3 has 17 amino acids. The germline V gene encodes CDR1 MGHRA and CDR2 YSYEKL. The V and J ends lost 1 base and 2 bases respectively, with 14 bases between them. The CDR3 DNA is TGCGCCAGCAGCCAAGGATCTCAAGGGGGTACTAATGAAAAACTGTTTTTT. This codes for CASSQGSQGGTNEKLFF.

The J gene is TRBJ2-5, the V gene TRBV7-9, with 8 bases fitting TRBD2. The J segment lost 7 bases and the V segment lost 1 base, leaving 8 bases of the junction unmatched. Per the germline V gene, CDR1 is SEHNR and CDR2 is FQNEAQ (reference sequence). CDR3 length: 15 amino acids. CDR3 in amino acids: CASSLETSAWGTQYF. Written as DNA, the CDR3 is TGTGCCAGCAGCTTAGAGACTAGCGCCTGGGGGACCCAGTACTTC. Drawing the rest from reference TRBV7-9 and TRBJ2-5, the complete variable domain is DTGVSQNPRHKITKRGQNVTFRCDPISEHNRLYWYRQTLGQGPEFLTYFQNEAQLEKSRLLSDRFSAERPKGSFSTLEIQRTEQGDSAMYLCASSLETSAWGTQYFGPGTRLLVL.